These 21 T cell receptor beta chains were all obtained from the same sample, sequenced in a study of radiotherapy plus CTLA-4 blockade in lung cancer (dated by TCRdb to the late 2010s). The library was generated by the immunoSEQ multiplex PCR assay. Entries here come from immuneACCESS through TCRdb and include only in-frame sequences with V and J called. Some clones fail to appear in such tables; in the studies checked, an unresolved V gene covers under half of the shortfall, and the cause of the remainder is unknown. Within this sample are tens of thousands of clones, with about 75% of them counted one time only. The ten most abundant clones make up roughly 26% of the sample. The specimen was peripheral blood, collected from a patient treated with radiotherapy plus ipilimumab. The receptors were sampled from a human donor with non-small cell lung cancer that progressed on radiotherapy plus ipilimumab.

The gene calls are TRBV6-6 and TRBJ1-1; perhaps TRBD1 as D (6 bases). This CDR3 has 14 amino acids. Trimming stripped 2 bases from V and 2 bases from J, with 9 bases between. The germline gives CDR1 MNHNY, CDR2 SVGAGI (reference sequence). CDR3 coding DNA: TGTGCCAGCAGTTACGGGGGGCAAAACACTGAAGCTTTCTTT. This translates into CASSYGGQNTEAFF.

The chain links TRBV2 to TRBJ1-5, with a possible D match to TRBD1 (5 bases). Germline values: CDR1 SNHLY, CDR2 FYNNEI. Trimming removed 3 bases from V and 7 bases from J, with 10 bases in between. The CDR3 extends over 13 amino acids. CDR3 DNA sequence: TGTGCCAGCAGTGACCAGGGTGCCCAGCCCCAGCATTTT. It translates to CASSDQGAQPQHF.

V is TRBV30 and J is TRBJ1-4; D is possibly TRBD1 (6 bases). There are 13 residues in the CDR3. Looked up from germline, CDR1 is GTSNPN and CDR2 is SVGIG (reference sequence). V gave up 5 bases and J gave up 5 bases, with 12 bases separating them. The DNA of the CDR3 is TGTGCCTGGCAGGACAGCGTGAATGAAAAACTGTTTTTT. Its translation is CAWQDSVNEKLFF.

Only one count was recorded for this clone. The rearrangement uses TRBV29-1 and TRBJ2-5; perhaps TRBD1 as D (6 bases). The CDR3 totals 14 residues. CDR1 and CDR2 from the germline V gene are SQVTM and ANQGSEA. Trimming shortened V by 4 bases and J by 2 bases, and 14 bases separated the two germline ends. CDR3 loop: CSVGHRVAQETQYF. CDR3 nucleotide sequence: TGCAGCGTTGGTCACAGGGTGGCGCAAGAGACCCAGTACTTC.

The J gene is TRBJ2-2, the V gene TRBV7-2; D is possibly TRBD1 or TRBD2 (5 bases each). CDR3 length: 15 amino acids. Trimming cost V 2 bases and J 6 bases, with 13 bases left between them. CDR1 and CDR2 from the germline V gene are SGHTA and FQGNSA. CDR3 in amino acids: CASSLRGPAAGELFF. The CDR3 DNA follows: TGTGCCAGCAGCTTACGGGGCCCTGCCGCCGGGGAGCTGTTTTTT.

The rearrangement uses TRBV10-3 and TRBJ2-7; 9 bases agree with TRBD1. Losses at the gene ends were 4 bases for V and 4 bases for J; bases not matched to a gene: 5. The germline V gene encodes CDR1 ENHRY and CDR2 SYGVKD. The length of the CDR3 is 14 residues. The CDR3 DNA is TGTGCCATCAGTGGGGACAGGGTGAGATACGAGCAGTACTTC. Residues: CAISGDRVRYEQYF.

As to this clone: Relative to the germline gene, one junction end is altered; a read error may explain this. V and J are TRBV7-7 and TRBJ2-5; 15 bases fit TRBD2. The germline V gene has CDR1 SSHAT and CDR2 FNYEAQ (reference sequence). The CDR3 is 16 amino acids. The CDR3 here is CASSSGLAGGQETQYF. CDR3 DNA: TGTGCTAGCAGCTCGGGACTAGCGGGAGGTCAAGAGACCCAGTACTTC.

The chain recombines TRBV7-9 with TRBJ1-4, with D perhaps matching TRBD1 (5 bases). The CDR3 runs 15 residues. V was pared by 2 bases and J by 5 bases, with 12 bases between. In germline, CDR1 is SEHNR, CDR2 FQNEAQ (reference sequence). DNA of the CDR3: TGTGCCAGCAGCTTAAAAGGCCAGGGAAATGAAAAACTGTTTTTT. Amino acids: CASSLKGQGNEKLFF.

V usage is TRBV7-3 and J usage is TRBJ2-2, with TRBD2 identical over 9 bases. Germline V gene sequence: CDR1 SGHTA, CDR2 FQGTGA. V shed 0 bases, J shed 5 bases, and the junction held 7 bases outside the gene matches. The CDR3 is 17 amino acids. DNA for the CDR3: TGTGCCAGCAGCTTAACGACGGCGGGAGGGGGAACCGGGGAGCTGTTTTTT. This encodes CASSLTTAGGGTGELFF.

The CDR3 sequence: CASSGTGLSNTEAFF. Written as DNA, the CDR3 is TGTGCCAGCAGCGGGACAGGTCTGTCGAACACTGAAGCTTTCTTT. The rearrangement links TRBV9 to TRBJ1-1; 7 bases are a match to TRBD1. The CDR3 is 15 residues long. Germline values: CDR1 SGDLS, CDR2 YYNGEE. V was pared by 3 bases and J by 1 base, with 6 bases of the junction left unmatched. Full variable domain (missing parts from reference TRBV9 and TRBJ1-1): DSGVTQTPKHLITATGQRVTLRCSPRSGDLSVYWYQQSLDQGLQFLIQYYNGEERAKGNILERFSAQQFPDLHSELNLSSLELGDSALYFCASSGTGLSNTEAFFGQGTRLTVV.

The V gene is TRBV12-2, the J gene TRBJ1-2; the table's D gene call, TRBD1, was not cross checked with the DNA. TRBV12-2 is a recognized pseudogene. CDR3 size: 14 residues. CDR3 bases: TGTGCAACCCAAACAGGGGACGCCGATATTGGCTACACCTTC. It translates to CATQTGDADIGYTF.

This clone showed up just a few times. The V gene is TRBV7-8, the J gene TRBJ2-2, with D perhaps matching TRBD1 (5 bases). V lost 2 bases, J lost 6 bases, and 13 bases lay in between. The CDR3 is made up of 15 amino acids. CDR1 is SGHVS and CDR2 is FQNEAQ in the germline V gene. CDR3 residues: CASSLRGSIAGELFF. As DNA, the CDR3 is TGTGCCAGCAGCTTAAGGGGTTCCATTGCCGGGGAGCTGTTTTTT.

The chain couples TRBV11-2 to TRBJ2-5; 14 nucleotides align to TRBD2. The V gene end was trimmed by 5 bases and the J gene end by 4 bases; junction bases not matched to a gene: 6. From germline, CDR1 is SGHAT and CDR2 FQNNGV. This CDR3 is 16 amino acids long. The DNA of the CDR3 is TGTGCCAGCAGCCCTATTGGACTAGCGGGGGGAGAGACCCAGTACTTC. As protein: CASSPIGLAGGETQYF.

V usage is TRBV2 and J usage is TRBJ1-4, with D possibly matching TRBD1 (5 bases). This CDR3 contains 15 residues. Per the germline V gene, CDR1 is SNHLY and CDR2 is FYNNEI. Trimming left V 7 bases short and J 5 bases short, with 17 bases between. The CDR3, as DNA: TGTGCCAGCACGGCCCGTGGCAGGGTAAATGAAAAACTGTTTTTT. It translates to CASTARGRVNEKLFF.

This clone was seen more than once but under ten times. The V and J genes are TRBV27 and TRBJ2-7; no firm D call. The CDR3 covers 13 residues. V lost 5 bases and J lost 1, with 9 bases in between. Looked up from germline, CDR1 is MNHEY and CDR2 is SMNVEV (reference sequence). The DNA of the CDR3 is TGTGCCAGCAGTCCCGCCCCATCCTACGAGCAGTACTTC. Amino acids: CASSPAPSYEQYF.

The chain has TRBV11-2 and TRBJ2-1; no clear D. This CDR3 is built from 11 residues. The germline V gene encodes CDR1 SGHAT and CDR2 FQNNGV. Trimming shortened V by 2 bases and J by 7 bases, and 3 bases separated the two germline ends. The CDR3 spells CASSLTNEQFF. The DNA of the CDR3 is TGTGCCAGCAGCTTAACGAATGAGCAGTTCTTC. Supplemented by reference TRBV11-2 and TRBJ2-1, the full variable domain reads EAGVAQSPRYKIIEKRQSVAFWCNPISGHATLYWYQQILGQGPKLLIQFQNNGVVDDSQLPKDRFSAERLKGVDSTLKIQPAKLEDSAVYLCASSLTNEQFFGPGTRLTVL.

The chain couples TRBV2 to TRBJ2-2, with 9 bases identical to TRBD1. V was pared by 6 bases and J by 6 bases, with 11 bases of the junction left unmatched. The CDR3 totals 16 residues. CDR1 and CDR2 from the germline V gene are SNHLY and FYNNEI. CDR3 nucleotides: TGTGCCAGCAGCCCCGGGACAGGGAAGGATTCCGGGGAGCTGTTTTTT. This sequence encodes CASSPGTGKDSGELFF. Combining the CDR3 with reference TRBV2 and TRBJ2-2 gives the whole variable domain EPEVTQTPSHQVTQMGQEVILRCVPISNHLYFYWYRQILGQKVEFLVSFYNNEISEKSEIFDDQFSVERPDGSNFTLKIRSTKLEDSAMYFCASSPGTGKDSGELFFGEGSRLTVL.

The rearrangement uses TRBV11-2 and TRBJ2-7; D is uncertain. V lost 1 base and J lost 0, with 10 bases in between. Germline values: CDR1 SGHAT, CDR2 FQNNGV. The CDR3 spans 15 residues. The CDR3 is CASSLATAPSYEQYF. The CDR3 DNA follows: TGTGCCAGCAGCTTAGCGACGGCTCCCTCCTACGAGCAGTACTTC. The full variable domain, its missing parts supplied by reference TRBV11-2 and TRBJ2-7, is EAGVAQSPRYKIIEKRQSVAFWCNPISGHATLYWYQQILGQGPKLLIQFQNNGVVDDSQLPKDRFSAERLKGVDSTLKIQPAKLEDSAVYLCASSLATAPSYEQYFGPGTRLTVT.

This chain uses TRBV27 with TRBJ2-2, with a possible D match to TRBD2 (5 bases). This CDR3 has 14 residues. Trimming left V 0 bases short and J 5 bases short, with 7 bases between. In germline, CDR1 is MNHEY, CDR2 SMNVEV (reference sequence). In DNA form, the CDR3 reads TGTGCCAGCAGTTTATCACGGGGTACCGGGGAGCTGTTTTTT. The encoded protein is CASSLSRGTGELFF.

This clone was counted a single time. The rearrangement uses TRBV30 and TRBJ1-5; tentatively, D is TRBD1 (6 bases). The CDR3 covers 13 residues. V lost 2 bases and J 5 bases, leaving 10 bases between the germline ends. Germline V gene data show CDR1 as GTSNPN and CDR2 as SVGIG (reference sequence). DNA of the CDR3: TGTGCCTGGAGTCGGGACACAGATCAGCCCCAGCATTTT. Protein product: CAWSRDTDQPQHF.

This chain joins TRBV4-3 and TRBJ2-2, with a weak D call TRBD2 (6 bases). V dropped 4 bases and J dropped 7 bases, with 19 bases sitting between them. Germline CDR1 LGHNA, CDR2 YSLEER. This CDR3 spans 16 amino acids. CDR3 residues: CASSRKGQSTSGELFF. In DNA form, the CDR3 reads TGCGCCAGCAGCCGAAAAGGGCAGTCGACTAGCGGGGAGCTGTTTTTT.